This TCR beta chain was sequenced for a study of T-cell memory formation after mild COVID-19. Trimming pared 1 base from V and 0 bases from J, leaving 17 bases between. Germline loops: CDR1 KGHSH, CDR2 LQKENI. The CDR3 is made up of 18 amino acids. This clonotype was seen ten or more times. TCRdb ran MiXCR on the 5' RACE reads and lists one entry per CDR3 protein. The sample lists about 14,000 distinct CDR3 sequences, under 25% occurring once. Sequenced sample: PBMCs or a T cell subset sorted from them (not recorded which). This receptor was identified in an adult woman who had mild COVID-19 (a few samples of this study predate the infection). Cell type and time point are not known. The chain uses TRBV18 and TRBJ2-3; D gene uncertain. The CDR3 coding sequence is TGTGCCAGCTCACCACTATTTGTGAGGCACCTTAGCACAGATACGCAGTATTTT. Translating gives CASSPLFVRHLSTDTQYF.